This T cell receptor (beta chain) is drawn from a study of shared clonotypes between healthy human individuals. Findings of the study overall: Sampling was confined to blood; repertoires within tissues likely differ.

This clone was counted ten times or more. Antigen: not known. Deep-level running was used for the assay. Researchers sequenced unsorted PBMC DNA using ten immunoSEQ deep assay plates. Only in-frame clones appear in the TCRdb table, and some are missing; sequencing was by immunoSEQ multiplex PCR. The table records some 490,000 clones, around four fifths of them present only once. V dropped 2 bases and J dropped 0 bases, with 11 bases sitting between them. There are 16 residues in the CDR3. CDR1 and CDR2 from the germline V gene are LGHNA and YSLEER. Participating donors were healthy, HIV-negative adults free of recent acute infections or vaccinations.

Material for sequencing was PBMCs. The receptor's source is a woman aged 35 to 49 in good health. Some clones in this sample may be carry-over from other donors' samples. The chain links TRBV4-3 to TRBJ2-1; perhaps TRBD2 as D (5 bases). The CDR3 loop is CASSQQSGISYNEQFF. The CDR3 bases are TGCGCCAGCAGCCAACAGTCGGGGATCTCCTACAATGAGCAGTTCTTC.